What follows are 13 T cell receptor beta chains derived from one specimen sequenced in a study of response to subunit inactivated influenza vaccine. TCRdb analysed the RT-PCR reads with MiXCR anew, one entry per CDR3 protein. The repertoire includes 150,000 to 200,000 distinct CDR3 sequences, about an eighth of them detected once, and 25% to 30% sits in the top ten. The same data also contributed to another study, on T cells expressing NK-cell markers. That source reports: As the method of synthesis, 5'RACE template switching with UMIs yielded TCR beta cDNA.

The specimen comprised CD8+ T cells sorted from PBMCs, sampled about 12 days after vaccination. These TCRs come from a man aged 45 to 65 who received an inactivated influenza vaccine.

The chain employs TRBV12-3 or TRBV12-4 and TRBJ2-2; the D is unclear. Trimming left V 11 bases short and J 6 bases short, with 13 bases between. This CDR3 contains 12 residues. In DNA form, the CDR3 reads TGTGCCGACGGGCCGTTCTCCGGGGAGCTGTTTTTT. Its protein is CADGPFSGELFF.

V is TRBV7-9 and J is TRBJ2-5; 7 nucleotides agree with TRBD2. Trimming removed 10 bases from V and 0 bases from J; junction bases left unmatched: 5. The CDR3 spans 13 residues. The germline V gene encodes CDR1 SEHNR and CDR2 FQNEAQ (reference sequence). CDR3 region: CATMGLYQETQYF. In DNA form, the CDR3 reads TGTGCCACTATGGGACTATACCAAGAGACCCAGTACTTC.

The chain employs TRBV5-1 and TRBJ1-5; TRBD1 matches at 8 bases. The CDR3 loop spans 15 amino acids. CDR1 and CDR2 from the germline V gene are SGHRS and YFSETQ. With V trimmed by 4 bases and J by 4 bases, 7 bases remained unmatched. Here the CDR3 DNA reads TGCGCCAGCAGCATCTCAGGGGGCCGAAATCAGCCCCAGCATTTT. Protein product: CASSISGGRNQPQHF.

This clonotype was seen more than once but under ten times. Because the CDR3's place on the DNA is in doubt, the DNA is left out and the CDR3 is given as listed by TCRdb. The rearrangement uses TRBV3-1 and TRBJ1-4; TRBD1 was called by the table and not checked on the DNA. Germline V CDR1 and CDR2: LGHDT, YNNKEL (reference sequence). A total of 15 residues make up the CDR3, ends included. The CDR3 here is CASSSRGVIVKNCFF.

The V and J genes are TRBV4-1 and TRBJ1-2; D is ambiguous. Trimming pared 1 base from V and 5 bases from J, leaving 14 bases between. Germline lookup yields CDR1 MGHRA and CDR2 YSYEKL. This CDR3 spans 15 amino acids. CDR3 protein: CASSQVSQCGYGYTF. Here the CDR3 DNA reads TGCGCCAGCAGCCAAGTCAGTCAGTGCGGGTATGGCTACACCTTC.

This clonotype occurred a few times. The chain carries TRBV12-5 and TRBJ2-2; D remains ambiguous. CDR1 is LGHNT, CDR2 FRNRAP, per germline. This CDR3 is 12 amino acids long. V was trimmed by 7 bases and J by 7 bases, leaving 10 bases between them. The DNA for the CDR3 is TGTGCTAGTGCCCCCCCGCGCGGGGAGCTGTTTTTT. Residues: CASAPPRGELFF.

The DNA of the CDR3 is TGTGCCACCAGCAGAAAACAGGGGATGGGCAATCAGCCCCAGCATTTT. Amino acids: CATSRKQGMGNQPQHF. The chain recombines TRBV15 with TRBJ1-5, with TRBD1 matching 7 bases. Losses at the gene ends were 2 bases for V and 2 bases for J; bases not matched to a gene: 6. The CDR3 runs to 16 residues. The germline V gene encodes CDR1 LNHNV and CDR2 YYDKDF (reference sequence).

V and J are TRBV28 and TRBJ1-4, with 8 bases fitting TRBD1. Germline values: CDR1 MDHEN, CDR2 SYDVKM. After removal of 6 bases from V and 4 bases from J, the junction contained 4 bases not matched to a gene. The CDR3 length is 14 residues. CDR3 DNA sequence: TGTGCCAGCAGCCTGACAGGGGATAATGAAAAACTGTTTTTT. Residues: CASSLTGDNEKLFF.

This clonotype was recorded a few times. The chain recombines TRBV5-5 with TRBJ2-2, with D hard to call. CDR1 SGHKS and CDR2 YYEKEE come from the germline V gene (reference sequence). This CDR3 is 17 amino acids long. Trimming took 0 bases from V and 0 from J, leaving 12 bases between them. The CDR3 nucleotides are TGTGCCAGCAGCTTGGTTGTGGAGATTCCGAACACCGGGGAGCTGTTTTTT. It yields the protein CASSLVVEIPNTGELFF.

The gene calls are TRBV15 and TRBJ2-1; TRBD2 matches at 9 bases. The CDR3 runs to 19 residues. Germline V gene sequence: CDR1 LNHNV, CDR2 YYDKDF (reference sequence). The J segment lost 3 bases and the V segment lost 0 bases, leaving 12 bases of the junction unmatched. CDR3 region: CATSREHPTGTSYYNEQFF. DNA of the CDR3: TGTGCCACCAGCAGAGAACATCCCACCGGGACTAGCTACTACAATGAGCAGTTCTTC.

This clonotype came up many times. The rearrangement uses TRBV28 and TRBJ1-2; the D is unclear. Germline CDR1 MDHEN, CDR2 SYDVKM. The V end lost 6 bases, the J end lost 3 bases, and 11 bases lay between the germline ends. The CDR3 consists of 13 residues. CDR3 sequence: CASSGRIYYGYTF. In nucleotides, the CDR3 is TGTGCCAGCAGCGGACGTATTTACTATGGCTACACCTTC.

This clonotype was observed at least ten times. This chain connects TRBV28 to TRBJ1-3, with 10 bases that match TRBD1. CDR1 MDHEN and CDR2 SYDVKM come from the germline V gene. The CDR3 is made up of 19 amino acids. With V trimmed by 5 bases and J by 0 bases, 13 bases remained unmatched. CDR3 protein: CASSLSRDRGRTSGNTIYF. The DNA for the CDR3 is TGTGCCAGCAGTCTCTCCCGGGACAGGGGCCGAACCTCTGGAAACACCATATATTTT.

This clonotype was seen ten or more times. The V gene is TRBV29-1, the J gene TRBJ1-2; 9 bases align to TRBD1. J lost 5 bases, V lost 2 bases, and 6 bases had no gene match. CDR3 length equals 14 residues. Germline values: CDR1 SQVTM, CDR2 ANQGSEA. DNA of the CDR3: TGCAGCGTTGAATTAACCGGGACAGGGTATGGCTACACCTTC. Translation: CSVELTGTGYGYTF.